The entry below describes one TCR beta chain. The sample belongs to a study of blood T cell repertoires in COVID-19. Study summary: Acute and convalescent COVID-19 specimens originated in the United States, Italy and Spain.

The germline V gene encodes CDR1 SEHNR and CDR2 FQNEAQ (reference sequence). The CDR3 loop spans 19 amino acids. Unmatched junction bases numbered 14, after V lost 3 bases and J lost 4 bases. Profiling relied on immunoSEQ multiplex PCR, and the TCRdb table lists in-frame clones only, not all of them. The table lists about 190,000 clones, less than 80% of them singletons. Material for sequencing was peripheral blood. The chain is built from TRBV7-9 and TRBJ2-1; 11 nucleotides match TRBD2. The receptor was isolated from a man aged 50 to 60 who had recovered from COVID-19. CDR3 nucleotides: TGTGCCAGCAGCTTGTCCCACGGTATCGGGACTAGCGGTTACAATGAGCAGTTCTTC. This translates into CASSLSHGIGTSGYNEQFF.